This T cell receptor beta chain was sequenced in a study of T cell responses to AZD1222 COVID-19 vaccine. The assay was immunoSEQ multiplex PCR, and TCRdb's table has in-frame clones only and misses some. The table includes some 130,000 clones, roughly nine tenths detected once. Regarding the study as a whole: A mostly white British donor set with more females was recruited, and clonal diversity was possibly underestimated.

Worth noting for this clone: The antigen remains undetermined.

Germline CDR1 SGHVS, CDR2 FQNEAQ. This CDR3 is built from 16 residues. The germline V and J ends were trimmed by 4 bases and 2 bases, with 17 bases remaining between them. This specimen consisted of peripheral blood, obtained on day 0 of AZD1222 vaccination. This chain connects TRBV7-8 to TRBJ1-2, with D maybe TRBD1 (6 bases). This TCR derives from an adult in good health. CDR3 coding DNA: TGTGCCAGCAGCTCCCCCATGGGGGGCCTCAACTATGGCTACACCTTC. It specifies CASSSPMGGLNYGYTF.